The 23 T cell receptor beta chains in this list originate from one sample, sequenced in a study of human T cells and chemical hapten exposure (dated by TCRdb to the early 2020s). The protocol used for the library was RACE. Sequencing took place on a NextSeq 500. TCRdb trimmed the raw reads at Q25, called clones with MiXCR and kept productive beta chains. Rows are unified per CDR3 protein, each entry keeping the most common DNA and genes. The sample table contains more than 250,000 distinct CDR3 sequences; only one count was recorded for about 9.4% of them. The top ten constitute under 2.5% of the sample. What this sample's time point label stands for: pre-sensitization, week 0. The sample's treatment or condition, from its label and the paper: therapeutic diphenylcyclopropenone sensitization with weekly scalp DPC. The source material was whole blood, sampled in connection with sensitization to the hapten diphenylcyclopropenone (DPC). The receptor set was obtained from a woman in her thirties or forties with alopecia areata. Some clones in this sample may be carry-over from other donors' samples.

This clonotype was seen a few times. J is TRBJ2-3 and V is TRBV6-1; D is unclear. Trimming pared 4 bases from V and 2 bases from J, leaving 16 bases between. The CDR3 covers 16 residues. CDR1 and CDR2 from the germline V gene are MNHNS and SASEGT. Here the CDR3 DNA reads TGTGCCAGCAGTGTACACCACGCTAACCCCACAGATACGCAGTATTTT. Protein: CASSVHHANPTDTQYF.

Comment on this clonotype: A junction end diverges from the germline sequence, so it may reflect a read error. This chain links TRBV7-7 with TRBJ2-5; 9 bases align to TRBD1. This CDR3 comprises 14 residues. Germline V CDR1 and CDR2: SSHAT, FNYEAQ (reference sequence). The CDR3 protein is CASSLGTGWETQYF. The CDR3 DNA reads TGTGCTAGCAGCTTGGGGACAGGGTGGGAGACCCAGTACTTC.

This clonotype was observed a few times. The genes are TRBV5-1 and TRBJ2-1, with 9 positions matching TRBD1. The V and J ends lost 4 bases and 6 bases, in that order; junction bases with no gene match: 5. This CDR3 comprises 14 residues. CDR1 SGHRS and CDR2 YFSETQ come from the germline V gene. Here the CDR3 DNA reads TGCGCCAGCAGCACGGGACAGGGATTCAATGAGCAGTTCTTC. Protein: CASSTGQGFNEQFF.

This clonotype was counted ten times or more. The chain joins TRBV28 to TRBJ2-7; D is uncertain. There are 12 residues in the CDR3. Germline V gene data show CDR1 as MDHEN and CDR2 as SYDVKM. The V end was cut by 5 bases, the J end by 2 bases, with 7 bases between. CDR3 bases: TGTGCCAGCAGTCCCTCCCCCTACGAGCAGTACTTC. It codes for CASSPSPYEQYF.

For this clonotype: The junction departs from germline at one end; a sequencing error may be responsible. This sequence joins TRBV12-3 or TRBV12-4 and TRBJ2-5; the D gene is possibly TRBD2 (5 bases). The CDR3 has 15 residues. CDR3 bases: TGTGCCGGCAGTCTCCCCCCGGGGTTTCAAGAGACCCAGTACTTC. Translation: CAGSLPPGFQETQYF.

The V call is TRBV20-1, the J call TRBJ1-4; D remains ambiguous. This CDR3 has 14 amino acids. V gave up 5 bases and J gave up 7 bases, with 17 bases separating them. Germline CDR1 and CDR2: DFQATT and SNEGSKA (reference sequence). The CDR3 DNA reads TGCAGTGCTGTTCCCTTTGACCGTGCTGAAAAACTGTTTTTT. Translation gives CSAVPFDRAEKLFF.

The chain couples TRBV12-3 or TRBV12-4 to TRBJ2-1; 8 bases align to TRBD1. The CDR3 totals 15 residues. V lost 5 bases to trimming and J lost 9 bases; unmatched junction nucleotides: 12. As DNA, the CDR3 is TGTGCCAGCAGTCCGGACAGGGCCCCAAGGGGTGAGCAGTTCTTC. This sequence encodes CASSPDRAPRGEQFF.

This clonotype has ten or more counts. This chain uses TRBV6-1 with TRBJ2-2; tentative D call: TRBD1 (5 bases). The CDR3 sequence is 14 residues long. Trimming took off 6 bases at V and 0 bases at J, with 8 bases between the two ends. Germline V gene sequence: CDR1 MNHNS, CDR2 SASEGT. The CDR3 loop reads CASRRQSNTGELFF. The DNA for the CDR3 is TGTGCCAGCAGGCGACAGTCGAACACCGGGGAGCTGTTTTTT.

This clonotype has just a few counts. This chain links TRBV28 with TRBJ2-7, with 9 bases that match TRBD2. Germline V gene data show CDR1 as MDHEN and CDR2 as SYDVKM. There are 16 residues in the CDR3. After removal of 5 bases from V and 0 bases from J, the junction contained 8 bases not matched to a gene. CDR3 DNA: TGTGCCAGCAGTCCCGCGACTAGCGGAAGCTCCTACGAGCAGTACTTC. It yields the protein CASSPATSGSSYEQYF.

The chain links TRBV20-1 to TRBJ2-5; 8 nucleotides line up with TRBD2. V shed 5 bases and J 2 bases; nucleotides not matched to a gene: 10. The CDR3 totals 15 residues. CDR1 is DFQATT and CDR2 is SNEGSKA in the germline V gene (reference sequence). CDR3 sequence (DNA): TGCAGTGCTCCGAATCCCGGGACTAGTCAAGAGACCCAGTACTTC. It translates to CSAPNPGTSQETQYF.

This chain joins TRBV20-1 and TRBJ1-4, with TRBD1 as a possible D gene (5 bases). Germline lookup yields CDR1 DFQATT and CDR2 SNEGSKA (reference sequence). The CDR3 has 11 amino acids. V was pared by 6 bases and J by 8 bases, with 10 bases between. Here the CDR3 DNA reads TGCAGTGCAGCCCCAGGGGAAAAACTGTTTTTT. As protein: CSAAPGEKLFF.

The table lists this clonotype with many counts. The CDR3 bases are TGTGCCAGCTCCCGTCCTCCTTTCACTGAAGCTTTCTTT. Residues: CASSRPPFTEAFF. V is TRBV28 and J is TRBJ1-1; no firm D call. Trimming removed 8 bases at V and 4 bases at J, with 14 bases between. The CDR3 loop spans 13 amino acids. Germline V gene lookup returns CDR1 MDHEN and CDR2 SYDVKM.

The chain combines TRBV4-3 with TRBJ2-5; D is perhaps TRBD2 (5 bases). CDR3 length: 14 residues. Germline CDR1 is LGHNA and CDR2 is YSLEER. V lost 0 bases to trimming and J lost 4 bases, with 9 bases between them. The CDR3 protein is CASSQDPRAETQYF. The CDR3 DNA sequence: TGCGCCAGCAGCCAAGATCCGAGGGCAGAGACCCAGTACTTC.

The chain is built from TRBV5-6 and TRBJ2-7, with D perhaps being TRBD1 or TRBD2 (5 bases each). The CDR3 has 14 residues. Germline loops: CDR1 SGHDT, CDR2 YYEEEE. V was pared by 0 bases and J by 3 bases, with 10 bases between. The CDR3 nucleotides read TGTGCCAGCAGCTTGGGTGGGGACCACTACGAGCAGTACTTC. As protein: CASSLGGDHYEQYF.

The CDR3 sequence is CATSGRPPYEQYF. CDR3 nucleotides: TGTGCCACCTCGGGACGGCCTCCCTACGAGCAGTACTTC. V is TRBV28 and J is TRBJ2-7; the D gene could be TRBD1 or TRBD2 (5 bases each). Trimming pared 10 bases from V and 2 bases from J, leaving 15 bases between. This CDR3 comprises 13 residues. The germline CDR1 and CDR2 sequences are MDHEN and SYDVKM. The full variable domain, in which reference TRBV28 and TRBJ2-7 provide the parts outside the CDR3, is DVKVTQSSRYLVKRTGEKVFLECVQDMDHENMFWYRQDPGLGLRLIYFSYDVKMKEKGDIPEGYSVSREKKERFSLILESASTNQTSMYLCATSGRPPYEQYFGPGTRLTVT.

This clonotype has a handful of counts. The chain couples TRBV6-5 to TRBJ2-1, with 14 bases lining up with TRBD2. Germline assignment: CDR1 MNHEY and CDR2 SVGAGI. CDR3 length: 16 residues. The ends lost 2 bases at V and 6 bases at J; junction bases unmatched: 3. CDR3 loop: CASSYQTSGGVNEQFF. The CDR3 bases are TGTGCCAGCAGTTACCAGACTAGCGGGGGGGTCAATGAGCAGTTCTTC.

V and J are TRBV29-1 and TRBJ1-2; D unclear. Germline CDR1 SQVTM, CDR2 ANQGSEA. Trimming stripped 5 bases from V and 8 bases from J, with 15 bases between. This CDR3 contains 12 residues. Here the CDR3 reads CSVSPGFGGYTF. The CDR3 nucleotides are TGCAGCGTTTCACCGGGCTTCGGAGGCTACACCTTC.

This clonotype was seen a handful of times. V gene TRBV12-3 or TRBV12-4 combines with J gene TRBJ2-1; 9 bases agree with TRBD2. There are 16 residues in the CDR3. J lost 6 bases, V lost 6 bases, and 12 bases had no gene match. CDR3 bases: TGTGCCAGCAGCCCCCAGCGGGGGGCCCTTGGCAATGAGCAGTTCTTC. Translation gives CASSPQRGALGNEQFF.

V gene TRBV12-3 or TRBV12-4 combines with J gene TRBJ2-5; tentative D call: TRBD1 (5 bases). Trimming took 3 bases from V and 2 from J, leaving 7 bases between them. This CDR3 comprises 13 residues. The CDR3 bases are TGTGCCAGCAGTTTCAGGGAACAAGAGACCCAGTACTTC. Its protein is CASSFREQETQYF.

This sequence joins TRBV27 and TRBJ1-2; D unclear. The CDR3 consists of 13 residues. The germline gives CDR1 MNHEY, CDR2 SMNVEV (reference sequence). Trimming removed 5 bases at V and 1 base at J, with 8 bases between. The CDR3 DNA reads as TGTGCCAGCAGTATGAGGGATAACTATGGCTACACCTTC. Translation: CASSMRDNYGYTF.

V usage is TRBV7-3 and J usage is TRBJ2-2, with a tentative D call TRBD2 (5 bases). This CDR3 comprises 13 residues. V gave up 7 bases and J gave up 4 bases, with 10 bases separating them. Germline assignment: CDR1 SGHTA and CDR2 FQGTGA. For the CDR3, the DNA is TGTGCCAGCACTAGCTCAGGCACCGGGGAGCTGTTTTTT. Translated, it gives CASTSSGTGELFF.

CDR3 region: CASSSLQDQPQHF. CDR3 DNA sequence: TGTGCCAGCAGTTCCCTCCAGGATCAGCCCCAGCATTTT. The V gene is TRBV12-3 or TRBV12-4, the J gene TRBJ1-5, with D unclear. CDR3 length: 13 amino acids. Trimming removed 4 bases from V and 5 bases from J, with 9 bases in between.

CDR3 in amino acids: CASSSPPGGYYGYTF. The CDR3 nucleotides are TGTGCCAGCAGCTCCCCCCCAGGGGGTTACTATGGCTACACCTTC. The V and J genes are TRBV7-9 and TRBJ1-2; 7 bases are shared with TRBD1. CDR1 SEHNR and CDR2 FQNEAQ come from the germline V gene (reference sequence). Trimming took 4 bases from V and 3 from J; bases not matched to a gene: 8. This CDR3 is built from 15 residues.